What follows are 16 T cell receptor beta chains derived from one specimen sequenced in a study of shared clonotypes between healthy human individuals. Here immunoSEQ multiplex PCR was the method, and the copy in TCRdb shows in-frame clones only, minus some. Seen here are 2.3 million or so clones, about 92% observed once, and the top ten hold roughly 0.36%. Sample: naive CD4+ T cells from PBMCs. The subset here: CD45RA+ positively selected. These receptors were taken from a man aged 18 to 35 in good health. Some clones in this sample may be carry-over from other donors' samples.

The chain links TRBV5-1 to TRBJ1-3; D uncertain. Trimming removed 0 bases at V and 0 bases at J, with 10 bases between. The germline V gene encodes CDR1 SGHRS and CDR2 YFSETQ. CDR3 length: 16 amino acids. The CDR3 nucleotides are TGCGCCAGCAGCTTGGACAGCCCCTTCTCTGGAAACACCATATATTTT. Translated, it gives CASSLDSPFSGNTIYF.

To note about this clone: The same CDR3 can be traced to other DNA sequences in this sample. The rearrangement links TRBV7-3 to TRBJ2-2; the D gene could be TRBD1 or TRBD2 (5 bases each). Germline values: CDR1 SGHTA, CDR2 FQGTGA. V was trimmed by 2 bases and J by 2 bases, leaving 9 bases between them. The CDR3 is 15 residues long. The CDR3, as DNA: TGTGCCAGCAGCTTACAGGGACGAAACACCGGGGAGCTGTTTTTT. Its translation: CASSLQGRNTGELFF.

The V call is TRBV28, the J call TRBJ2-7; possibly TRBD2 for D (6 bases). Trimming took 2 bases from V and 6 from J, leaving 8 bases between them. This CDR3 has 12 amino acids. Looked up from germline, CDR1 is MDHEN and CDR2 is SYDVKM. CDR3 amino acids: CASSLRRGEQYF. The CDR3 DNA reads TGTGCCAGCAGTTTAAGGAGGGGCGAGCAGTACTTC.

This clone was counted once. CDR3 region: CASSLRGQDNSPLHF. The CDR3 DNA is TGTGCCAGCAGCTTAAGGGGACAGGATAATTCACCCCTCCACTTT. This chain links TRBV7-9 with TRBJ1-6; 8 nucleotides match TRBD1. The junction had 2 bases not matched to a gene; V was cut back by 2 bases and J by 5 bases. Germline V gene lookup returns CDR1 SEHNR and CDR2 FQNEAQ (reference sequence). This CDR3 has 15 residues.

The V gene is TRBV11-1, the J gene TRBJ2-1; tentatively, D is TRBD2 (6 bases). CDR1 and CDR2 from the germline V gene are SGHAT and FQDESV (reference sequence). V was cut by 5 bases and J by 0 bases, with 14 bases left in between. CDR3 size: 16 residues. The CDR3 nucleotides are TGTGCCAGCAGCCCCATGCTAGCGAGCTCCTACAATGAGCAGTTCTTC. Translated, it gives CASSPMLASSYNEQFF.

The chain is built from TRBV21-1 and TRBJ2-1; TRBD2, the table's D call, lacks a check against the DNA. TRBV21-1 is a listed pseudogene. CDR3 length equals 14 residues. The CDR3 sequence: CASRLAGRGNEQFF. The CDR3 nucleotides are TGTGCCAGCAGACTAGCGGGCAGGGGCAATGAGCAGTTCTTC.

V and J are TRBV2 and TRBJ2-2; D gene uncertain. There are 13 residues in the CDR3. From germline, CDR1 is SNHLY and CDR2 FYNNEI. With 7 bases removed from V and 1 base from J, the gap between germline ends came to 7 bases. CDR3 amino acids: CASKTENTGELFF. CDR3 nucleotide sequence: TGTGCCAGCAAAACGGAGAACACCGGGGAGCTGTTTTTT.

The rearrangement joins TRBV28 to TRBJ1-1, with 7 bases fitting TRBD1. The V gene end was trimmed by 2 bases and the J gene end by 1 base; junction bases not matched to a gene: 10. The germline CDR1 and CDR2 sequences are MDHEN and SYDVKM. The CDR3 loop spans 17 amino acids. The CDR3 sequence: CASSLLGYDRANTEAFF. The CDR3 DNA sequence: TGTGCCAGCAGTTTACTCGGGTACGACAGGGCGAACACTGAAGCTTTCTTT.

V gene TRBV18 combines with J gene TRBJ2-3; 11 positions match TRBD2. Looked up from germline, CDR1 is KGHSH and CDR2 is LQKENI. J gave up 4 bases and V 0 bases, and 12 bases lay outside the gene matches. The CDR3 has 19 residues. For the CDR3, the DNA is TGTGCCAGCTCACCACCGACATCGGCTAGCGGGAGGTACGCAGATACGCAGTATTTT. Its translation is CASSPPTSASGRYADTQYF.

The genes are TRBV7-8 and TRBJ2-1; D gene uncertain. This CDR3 contains 13 residues. Trimming pared 1 base from V and 4 bases from J, leaving 5 bases between. Germline V gene lookup returns CDR1 SGHVS and CDR2 FQNEAQ. DNA of the CDR3: TGTGCCAGCAGCTTAGGTCAATACAATGAGCAGTTCTTC. It specifies CASSLGQYNEQFF.

This sequence joins TRBV28 and TRBJ1-2; 9 bases line up with TRBD1. V trimming: 3 bases; J trimming: 5 bases; junction bases outside the gene matches: 10. This CDR3 region has 16 residues. Per germline, CDR1 MDHEN and CDR2 SYDVKM. The CDR3 sequence: CASSFTGGARVYGYTF. In DNA form, the CDR3 reads TGTGCCAGCAGTTTCACAGGGGGCGCTCGAGTGTATGGCTACACCTTC.

The chain is built from TRBV27 and TRBJ1-1; D not resolved. The ends were cut back, 6 bases at V and 0 bases at J, with 8 bases in the middle. The germline CDR1 and CDR2 sequences are MNHEY and SMNVEV (reference sequence). This CDR3 is built from 13 residues. CDR3 DNA sequence: TGTGCCAGCAGAAACAGATTGAACACTGAAGCTTTCTTT. Its protein product is CASRNRLNTEAFF.

This clone was seen once. This chain uses TRBV25-1 with TRBJ1-1; TRBD1 is a possible D gene (5 bases). Germline assignment: CDR1 MGHDK and CDR2 SYGVNS. This CDR3 contains 14 residues. Deletions cut 0 bases from V and 5 bases from J, with 10 bases between. CDR3 protein: CASSEYRGRTEAFF. The CDR3 bases are TGTGCCAGCAGTGAATATCGGGGGAGGACTGAAGCTTTCTTT.

The V gene is TRBV10-2, the J gene TRBJ1-5, with D possibly matching TRBD1 (6 bases). Deletions cut 6 bases from V and 0 bases from J, with 12 bases between. Germline V gene data show CDR1 as WSHSY and CDR2 as SAAADI. The CDR3 is made up of 15 amino acids. The CDR3 nucleotides read TGCGCCAGCAGCAGACAGGCAAATAGCAATCAGCCCCAGCATTTT. This sequence encodes CASSRQANSNQPQHF.

In its sample, this clone was seen once. This chain links TRBV4-2 with TRBJ2-1; 8 bases line up with TRBD2. The CDR3 spans 16 residues. Germline CDR1 LGHNA, CDR2 YNFKEQ. Trimming at V came to 0 bases and at J to 4 bases, leaving 5 bases not matched to a gene. The CDR3 DNA reads TGTGCCAGCAGCCAAGATTCAAGCGGGAGTTACAATGAGCAGTTCTTC. Translation: CASSQDSSGSYNEQFF.

J is TRBJ2-1 and V is TRBV27; D may be TRBD1 (5 bases). V was pared by 11 bases and J by 5 bases, with 16 bases between. The CDR3 extends over 13 amino acids. The germline CDR1 and CDR2 sequences are MNHEY and SMNVEV (reference sequence). CDR3 sequence (DNA): TGTGCCCCAGGGATCGTGGGGAACAATGAGCAGTTCTTC. Protein: CAPGIVGNNEQFF.